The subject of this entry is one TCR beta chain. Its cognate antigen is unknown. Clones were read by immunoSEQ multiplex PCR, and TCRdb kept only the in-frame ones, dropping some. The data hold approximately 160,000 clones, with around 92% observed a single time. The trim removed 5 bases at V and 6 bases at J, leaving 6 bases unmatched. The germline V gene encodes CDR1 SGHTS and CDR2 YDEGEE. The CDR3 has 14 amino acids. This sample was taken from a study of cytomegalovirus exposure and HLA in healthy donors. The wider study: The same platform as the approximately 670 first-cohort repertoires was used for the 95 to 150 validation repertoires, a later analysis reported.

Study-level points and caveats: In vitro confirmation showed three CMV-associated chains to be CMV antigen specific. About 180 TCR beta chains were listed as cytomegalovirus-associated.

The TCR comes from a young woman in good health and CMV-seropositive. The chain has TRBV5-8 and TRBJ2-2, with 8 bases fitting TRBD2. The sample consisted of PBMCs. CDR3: CASRVNSGAGELFF. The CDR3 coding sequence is TGTGCCAGCAGGGTGAATAGCGGGGCCGGGGAGCTGTTTTTT.